These T cell receptor beta chains were read from a single sample in a study of post-analysis software for immune sequencing data. From the PCR reads, TCRdb called clonotypes with MiXCR, one entry per CDR3 protein. The table has 750,000 to 900,000 distinct CDR3 sequences, more than 45% seen once; the top ten hold roughly 4.9%. The source material was blood. The receptors were sampled from a girl aged 10 to 17 with multiple sclerosis. The CDR3 runs from the conserved cysteine through the conserved F or W. A D gene is named only where the DNA matches it firmly. Not every row has a clone size; where given, it reads once, few, many or a size class.

cdr3_nt: TGTGCCAGCACCCTGGGAAATTTCCGCACAGATACGCAGTATTTT
cdr3_aa: CASTLGNFRTDTQYF
cdr3_length: 15
j_call: TRBJ2-3
d_call: -
clone_size: -
v_call: TRBV12-3/TRBV12-4

cdr3_nt: TGCAGTGCTAGAGGAGGCTTGAACACTGAAGCTTTCTTT
cdr3_aa: CSARGGLNTEAFF
cdr3_length: 13
j_call: TRBJ1-1
d_call: -
clone_size: -
v_call: TRBV20-1

cdr3_nt: TGCAGCGTTGGGTCAGGGTCGATCACAGATACGCAGTATTTT
cdr3_aa: CSVGSGSITDTQYF
cdr3_length: 14
j_call: TRBJ2-3
d_call: -
clone_size: few
v_call: TRBV29-1

cdr3_nt: TGTGCCAGCCGGACTTCAGCGAGGCCCAACTACAATGAGCAGTTCTTC
cdr3_aa: CASRTSARPNYNEQFF
cdr3_length: 16
j_call: TRBJ2-1
d_call: -
clone_size: -
v_call: TRBV7-8

cdr3_nt: TGTGCCAGCAGCTTACGAGCGGGGTTTGACACAGATACGCAGTATTTT
cdr3_aa: CASSLRAGFDTDTQYF
cdr3_length: 16
j_call: TRBJ2-3
d_call: TRBD2
clone_size: once
v_call: TRBV11-2

cdr3_nt: TGTGCCAGCAGCTGGGAAACATCCGAGCAGTACTTC
cdr3_aa: CASSWETSEQYF
cdr3_length: 12
j_call: TRBJ2-7
d_call: -
clone_size: -
v_call: TRBV7-9

cdr3_nt: TGTGCTAGTGGTTTGGTGGGGGGGAGCTCCTACGAGCAGTACTTC
cdr3_aa: CASGLVGGSSYEQYF
cdr3_length: 15
j_call: TRBJ2-7
d_call: TRBD2
clone_size: few
v_call: TRBV12-5

cdr3_nt: TGTGCCAGCAGACTTGGAGAACAGGGTCGGAACTATGGCTACACCTTC
cdr3_aa: CASRLGEQGRNYGYTF
cdr3_length: 16
j_call: TRBJ1-2
d_call: -
clone_size: -
v_call: TRBV6-5

cdr3_nt: TGTGCCAGCAGTTTGGGACAGGACAAGAGAGAGACCCAGTACTTC
cdr3_aa: CASSLGQDKRETQYF
cdr3_length: 15
j_call: TRBJ2-5
d_call: TRBD1
clone_size: few
v_call: TRBV12-3/TRBV12-4

cdr3_nt: TGTGCCAGCAGTCTAACCGTGGAGGGGATCTACGAGCAGTACTTC
cdr3_aa: CASSLTVEGIYEQYF
cdr3_length: 15
j_call: TRBJ2-7
d_call: -
clone_size: -
v_call: TRBV6-6

cdr3_nt: TGTGCCATCAGTGAGTCGTCCGGCGCATCTAACTATGGCTACACCTTC
cdr3_aa: CAISESSGASNYGYTF
cdr3_length: 16
j_call: TRBJ1-2
d_call: -
clone_size: -
v_call: TRBV10-3

cdr3_nt: TGCAGCGTTGTTGGGGGTTCTGGCTCCGAGCAGTACTTC
cdr3_aa: CSVVGGSGSEQYF
cdr3_length: 13
j_call: TRBJ2-7
d_call: -
clone_size: -
v_call: TRBV29-1

cdr3_nt: TGTGCCAGCAGCAAAAGACTAGCCGGCTACAATGAGCAGTTCTTC
cdr3_aa: CASSKRLAGYNEQFF
cdr3_length: 15
j_call: TRBJ2-1
d_call: -
clone_size: few
v_call: TRBV21-1

cdr3_nt: TGTGCCAGCAGCCCCCGGGACTCCCTACACAATGAGCAGTTCTTC
cdr3_aa: CASSPRDSLHNEQFF
cdr3_length: 15
j_call: TRBJ2-1
d_call: -
clone_size: few
v_call: TRBV7-9

cdr3_nt: TGTGCCAGCAGCAAAGGAAGGGAGGGGGTCCAAAACATTCAGTACTTC
cdr3_aa: CASSKGREGVQNIQYF
cdr3_length: 16
j_call: TRBJ2-4
d_call: -
clone_size: -
v_call: TRBV21-1

cdr3_nt: TGTGCCACCAGCGGAGGGGCAGGGGCGAGGTATGATGGCTACACCTTC
cdr3_aa: CATSGGAGARYDGYTF
cdr3_length: 16
j_call: TRBJ1-2
d_call: -
clone_size: -
v_call: TRBV15

cdr3_nt: TGTGCCAGCAACACGAAGGGTCAAGAGACCCAGTACTTC
cdr3_aa: CASNTKGQETQYF
cdr3_length: 13
j_call: TRBJ2-5
d_call: -
clone_size: few
v_call: TRBV7-9

cdr3_nt: TGTGCCAGCAGCTTACACAAGGGGTACGAGCAGTACTTC
cdr3_aa: CASSLHKGYEQYF
cdr3_length: 13
j_call: TRBJ2-7
d_call: -
clone_size: few
v_call: TRBV7-9

cdr3_nt: TGTGCCAGCTGCTTAAGCGGGGGGGCCTTAGGTTACGAGCAGTACTTC
cdr3_aa: CASCLSGGALGYEQYF
cdr3_length: 16
j_call: TRBJ2-7
d_call: TRBD2
clone_size: -
v_call: TRBV7-2

cdr3_nt: TGTGCCAGCAGCTTGACGGCAGGGGCTGGGGCCAACGTCCTGACTTTC
cdr3_aa: CASSLTAGAGANVLTF
cdr3_length: 16
j_call: TRBJ2-6
d_call: -
clone_size: many
v_call: TRBV5-8

cdr3_nt: TGTGCCAGCAGCCAAGAAATGAGGAGCTCCTACAATGAGCAGTTCTTC
cdr3_aa: CASSQEMRSSYNEQFF
cdr3_length: 16
j_call: TRBJ2-1
d_call: -
clone_size: -
v_call: TRBV3-1

cdr3_nt: TGTGCCAGCAGTTCCAGACAGGGGATGAACACTGAAGCTTTCTTT
cdr3_aa: CASSSRQGMNTEAFF
cdr3_length: 15
j_call: TRBJ1-1
d_call: TRBD1
clone_size: -
v_call: TRBV28

cdr3_nt: TGTGCCAGCAGCCGACAGGGCGTGTACGAGCAGTACTTC
cdr3_aa: CASSRQGVYEQYF
cdr3_length: 13
j_call: TRBJ2-7
d_call: TRBD1
clone_size: -
v_call: TRBV27

cdr3_nt: TGCAGTGCTCAACTAGCGGGAGTGTACGAGCAGTACTTC
cdr3_aa: CSAQLAGVYEQYF
cdr3_length: 13
j_call: TRBJ2-7
d_call: TRBD2
clone_size: few
v_call: TRBV20-1

cdr3_nt: TGTGCCACCTATAACCCGGGACAGGGGTGGGAGCAGTTCTTC
cdr3_aa: CATYNPGQGWEQFF
cdr3_length: 14
j_call: TRBJ2-1
d_call: TRBD1
clone_size: -
v_call: TRBV15

cdr3_nt: TGTGCCAGCAGCGTGGTGGAGCCCTATGGCTACACCTTC
cdr3_aa: CASSVVEPYGYTF
cdr3_length: 13
j_call: TRBJ1-2
d_call: -
clone_size: -
v_call: TRBV2

cdr3_nt: TGCGCCAGCAGCTCGGCCCCGGGACTAGCGGGCACAGATACGCAGTATTTT
cdr3_aa: CASSSAPGLAGTDTQYF
cdr3_length: 17
j_call: TRBJ2-3
d_call: TRBD2
clone_size: -
v_call: TRBV5-1

cdr3_nt: TGTGCCAGCAGTGAAGGGACTAGATCCATTCAGTACTTC
cdr3_aa: CASSEGTRSIQYF
cdr3_length: 13
j_call: TRBJ2-4
d_call: TRBD2
clone_size: -
v_call: TRBV6-1

cdr3_nt: TGCGCCAGCAGCTTGGTCCTAGACAAATCCTACGAGCAGTACTTC
cdr3_aa: CASSLVLDKSYEQYF
cdr3_length: 15
j_call: TRBJ2-7
d_call: -
clone_size: few
v_call: TRBV5-1